These T cell receptor beta chains were read from a single sample in a study of T cells in Graves' hyperthyroidism and ophthalmopathy. Each CDR3 protein gets one entry after TCRdb re-called the multiplex PCR reads with MiXCR. The sample comprises almost 500,000 distinct CDR3 sequences, about 20% of which are singletons, and under 55% rests with the top ten. The sequencing input was blood. Every receptor here comes from a woman in her 70s with Graves' ophthalmopathy. Both conserved end residues are part of each CDR3. D genes are given only for firm matches. Rows may omit the clone size; those that give it use once, few, many or a size class.

CDR3 DNA: TGTGCCAGCAGCCCCGGGACAGATACCAAACCCCAGTACTTC
CDR3 protein: CASSPGTDTKPQYF
J gene: TRBJ2-5
D gene: TRBD1
clone size: many
V gene: TRBV28

CDR3 DNA: TGTGCCAGTAGTATGACCGGACGGGAAAACATTCAGTACTTC
CDR3 protein: CASSMTGRENIQYF
J gene: TRBJ2-4
D gene: .
clone size: .
V gene: TRBV19

CDR3 DNA: TGTGCCAGCAGCCAAGCTAGCGGAGCTTTGTTCTTC
CDR3 protein: CASSQASGALFF
J gene: TRBJ2-1
D gene: TRBD2
clone size: .
V gene: TRBV3-1

CDR3 DNA: TGTGCCAGCAGTTTTATAAGTGTTAATCAGCCCCAGCATTTT
CDR3 protein: CASSFISVNQPQHF
J gene: TRBJ1-5
D gene: .
clone size: .
V gene: TRBV12-3/TRBV12-4

CDR3 DNA: TGTGCCAGCGCTGGGAACAGACACACCAGGGAGCTGTTTTTT
CDR3 protein: CASAGNRHTRELFF
J gene: TRBJ2-2
D gene: .
clone size: once
V gene: TRBV25-1

CDR3 DNA: TGCGCCAACTACAGGGACAATAACTATGGCTACACCTTC
CDR3 protein: CANYRDNNYGYTF
J gene: TRBJ1-2
D gene: .
clone size: few
V gene: TRBV10-1

CDR3 DNA: TGTGCCAGCAGCCCGCCCGGAGCGGGCCGTTTTAACTCCTACAATGAGCAGTTCTTC
CDR3 protein: CASSPPGAGRFNSYNEQFF
J gene: TRBJ2-1
D gene: .
clone size: many
V gene: TRBV28

CDR3 DNA: TGCAGCGTTGTGAGAGGTTATGGCTACACCTTC
CDR3 protein: CSVVRGYGYTF
J gene: TRBJ1-2
D gene: .
clone size: .
V gene: TRBV29-1

CDR3 DNA: TGTGCCAGCTCACCATCCATGGGGATGGAGACCCAGTACTTC
CDR3 protein: CASSPSMGMETQYF
J gene: TRBJ2-5
D gene: .
clone size: .
V gene: TRBV18

CDR3 DNA: TGTGCCTGGACCCGGGACAGGGGGTCCGAGACCCAGTACTTC
CDR3 protein: CAWTRDRGSETQYF
J gene: TRBJ2-5
D gene: TRBD1
clone size: .
V gene: TRBV30

CDR3 DNA: TGTGCCAGCAGTGACGGACAGGGGAGCAAAGTTGGCTACACCTTC
CDR3 protein: CASSDGQGSKVGYTF
J gene: TRBJ1-2
D gene: TRBD1
clone size: .
V gene: TRBV6-1

CDR3 DNA: TGTGCCAGCAGCTTAATTCTCGGACAGGGAAGGGGCTACACCTTC
CDR3 protein: CASSLILGQGRGYTF
J gene: TRBJ1-2
D gene: TRBD1
clone size: .
V gene: TRBV7-9

CDR3 DNA: TGTGCCAGCAGCCCCTCAGCGGGAGCTGTCGGCGAGCAGTACTTC
CDR3 protein: CASSPSAGAVGEQYF
J gene: TRBJ2-7
D gene: TRBD2
clone size: .
V gene: TRBV7-2

CDR3 DNA: TGTGCCAGCAGTGAAGGGGGACCTTATGGCTACACCTTC
CDR3 protein: CASSEGGPYGYTF
J gene: TRBJ1-2
D gene: .
clone size: few
V gene: TRBV2

CDR3 DNA: TGTGCCAGCACCCCCGGTGAGCGGGCAGCTCGGAGAGATACGCAGTATTTT
CDR3 protein: CASTPGERAARRDTQYF
J gene: TRBJ2-3
D gene: .
clone size: .
V gene: TRBV6-2/TRBV6-3

CDR3 DNA: TGCGCCAGCAGTAAAGACACGGTGGACAGAGGGGAGACCCAGTACTTC
CDR3 protein: CASSKDTVDRGETQYF
J gene: TRBJ2-5
D gene: .
clone size: .
V gene: TRBV5-1

CDR3 DNA: TGTGCCAGCATCCCTCTCTCTAGGACCCTCACGGGAGGCTACACCTTC
CDR3 protein: CASIPLSRTLTGGYTF
J gene: TRBJ1-2
D gene: .
clone size: .
V gene: TRBV5-6

CDR3 DNA: TGTGCCTGGAGTCCAGGGGGGGGAACAGATACGCAGTATTTT
CDR3 protein: CAWSPGGGTDTQYF
J gene: TRBJ2-3
D gene: .
clone size: .
V gene: TRBV30

CDR3 DNA: TGTGCCTGGAGTTCCGAGAATGGGGGTGAGCAGTTCTTC
CDR3 protein: CAWSSENGGEQFF
J gene: TRBJ2-1
D gene: .
clone size: few
V gene: TRBV30

CDR3 DNA: TGTGCCAGCAGCTTGACGAGAACATGGGACGCTGAAGCTTTCTTT
CDR3 protein: CASSLTRTWDAEAFF
J gene: TRBJ1-1
D gene: .
clone size: once
V gene: TRBV7-9

CDR3 DNA: TGTGCCAGCAGTTTATCTGTCGCCGAGCAGTACTTC
CDR3 protein: CASSLSVAEQYF
J gene: TRBJ2-7
D gene: .
clone size: .
V gene: TRBV27